These T cell receptor beta chains were read from a single sample in a study of T cell responses to AZD1222 COVID-19 vaccine. Profiled with immunoSEQ multiplex PCR; TCRdb holds only in-frame clones, not every one. The sample shows 80,000 to 95,000 clones, approximately 90% of them seen only once. The sample in question was peripheral blood, obtained 28 days after the second AZD1222 dose. Receptors originate from an adult who received the AZD1222 COVID-19 vaccine. Both conserved end residues are part of each CDR3. Each record gives: J gene, V gene, clone size, D gene, CDR3 protein, CDR3 DNA. D genes are given only for firm matches. Some rows have no size entry. The others give once, few or many, or a class for an expanded clone.

J gene: TRBJ1-3; V gene: TRBV5-8; clone size: once; D gene: NA; CDR3 protein: CASSLGPHSGNTIYF; CDR3 DNA: TGTGCCAGCAGCCTCGGGCCTCACTCTGGAAACACCATATATTTT
J gene: TRBJ1-5; V gene: TRBV7-8; clone size: NA; D gene: NA; CDR3 protein: CASSLAVASYSNQPQHF; CDR3 DNA: TGTGCCAGCAGCTTAGCTGTAGCCAGTTATAGCAATCAGCCCCAGCATTTT
J gene: TRBJ1-3; V gene: TRBV18; clone size: NA; D gene: NA; CDR3 protein: CASSPGGEGNTIYF; CDR3 DNA: TGTGCCAGCTCACCAGGGGGCGAAGGAAACACCATATATTTT
J gene: TRBJ1-5; V gene: TRBV7-9; clone size: NA; D gene: NA; CDR3 protein: CASSLYPNQPQHF; CDR3 DNA: TGTGCCAGCAGCTTATATCCCAATCAGCCCCAGCATTTT
J gene: TRBJ2-1; V gene: TRBV11-3; clone size: NA; D gene: NA; CDR3 protein: CASSSRRASSYNEQFF; CDR3 DNA: TGTGCCAGCAGCTCCCGGCGGGCCTCGTCCTACAATGAGCAGTTCTTC
J gene: TRBJ2-1; V gene: TRBV7-9; clone size: NA; D gene: TRBD2; CDR3 protein: CASSLEGGGDEQFF; CDR3 DNA: TGTGCCAGCAGCTTAGAGGGCGGGGGGGATGAGCAGTTCTTC
J gene: TRBJ2-7; V gene: TRBV7-2; clone size: NA; D gene: NA; CDR3 protein: CASSASWGLREQYF; CDR3 DNA: TGTGCCAGCAGCGCCTCATGGGGCCTCCGTGAGCAGTACTTC
J gene: TRBJ1-6; V gene: TRBV5-8; clone size: NA; D gene: NA; CDR3 protein: CASSTGVARSSYNSPLHF; CDR3 DNA: TGTGCCAGCAGCACTGGGGTCGCCCGGAGCTCCTATAATTCACCCCTCCACTTT
J gene: TRBJ1-2; V gene: TRBV18; clone size: NA; D gene: TRBD1; CDR3 protein: CASSPRGQGGNYGYTF; CDR3 DNA: TGTGCCAGCTCACCCCGTGGACAGGGTGGTAACTATGGCTACACCTTC
J gene: TRBJ2-1; V gene: TRBV9; clone size: few; D gene: NA; CDR3 protein: CASSVESGSSSYNEQFF; CDR3 DNA: TGTGCCAGCAGCGTAGAGAGCGGATCTAGCTCCTACAATGAGCAGTTCTTC
J gene: TRBJ2-7; V gene: TRBV27; clone size: NA; D gene: NA; CDR3 protein: CASSLINSYEQYF; CDR3 DNA: TGTGCCAGCAGTCTTATCAACAGTTACGAGCAGTACTTC
J gene: TRBJ1-1; V gene: TRBV29-1; clone size: once; D gene: TRBD1; CDR3 protein: CSVKNRDRETEAFF; CDR3 DNA: TGCAGCGTTAAGAACCGGGACAGGGAAACTGAAGCTTTCTTT
J gene: TRBJ1-1; V gene: TRBV6-6; clone size: NA; D gene: NA; CDR3 protein: CASTPHPYTEAFF; CDR3 DNA: TGTGCCAGCACTCCTCACCCGTACACTGAAGCTTTCTTT
J gene: TRBJ2-1; V gene: TRBV7-6; clone size: NA; D gene: TRBD2; CDR3 protein: CASSLDSGGAYNEQFF; CDR3 DNA: TGTGCCAGCAGCTTAGATAGCGGGGGGGCCTACAATGAGCAGTTCTTC
J gene: TRBJ1-6; V gene: TRBV25-1; clone size: NA; D gene: NA; CDR3 protein: CASSEYEWGSDSPLHF; CDR3 DNA: TGTGCCAGCAGTGAATATGAGTGGGGCAGTGATTCACCCCTCCACTTT
J gene: TRBJ2-1; V gene: TRBV28; clone size: NA; D gene: TRBD2; CDR3 protein: CASSLGRGGLGVFF; CDR3 DNA: TGTGCCAGCAGTCTCGGTCGCGGGGGGCTTGGAGTGTTCTTC
J gene: TRBJ2-7; V gene: TRBV28; clone size: NA; D gene: NA; CDR3 protein: CASSFPDQRDEQYF; CDR3 DNA: TGTGCCAGCAGTTTCCCTGACCAGCGGGACGAGCAGTACTTC
J gene: TRBJ2-2; V gene: TRBV9; clone size: NA; D gene: NA; CDR3 protein: CASSVTGGTGELFF; CDR3 DNA: TGTGCCAGCAGCGTAACCGGGGGCACCGGGGAGCTGTTTTTT
J gene: TRBJ1-2; V gene: TRBV12-3/TRBV12-4; clone size: NA; D gene: NA; CDR3 protein: CASSFGSYGYTF; CDR3 DNA: TGTGCCAGCAGTTTTGGGAGCTATGGCTACACCTTC
J gene: TRBJ1-2; V gene: TRBV9; clone size: NA; D gene: NA; CDR3 protein: CASSATGGIGYTF; CDR3 DNA: TGTGCCAGCAGCGCCACGGGGGGCATTGGCTACACCTTC
J gene: TRBJ2-5; V gene: TRBV30; clone size: NA; D gene: NA; CDR3 protein: CAWSVGRLGETQYF; CDR3 DNA: TGTGCCTGGAGTGTAGGACGACTTGGAGAGACCCAGTACTTC
J gene: TRBJ1-4; V gene: TRBV28; clone size: NA; D gene: NA; CDR3 protein: CALRANEKLFF; CDR3 DNA: TGTGCCCTGCGGGCGAACGAAAAACTGTTTTTT
J gene: TRBJ2-7; V gene: TRBV7-9; clone size: NA; D gene: TRBD1; CDR3 protein: CASSLKGQPYSYEQYF; CDR3 DNA: TGTGCCAGCAGCTTGAAGGGACAGCCTTATTCCTACGAGCAGTACTTC
J gene: TRBJ2-6; V gene: TRBV9; clone size: NA; D gene: NA; CDR3 protein: CASSVGIPGANVLTF; CDR3 DNA: TGTGCCAGCAGCGTCGGGATCCCCGGGGCCAACGTCCTGACTTTC
J gene: TRBJ2-1; V gene: TRBV7-3; clone size: NA; D gene: TRBD1; CDR3 protein: CASSPTNRGSNNEQFF; CDR3 DNA: TGTGCCAGCAGCCCGACGAACAGGGGGAGTAACAATGAGCAGTTCTTC
J gene: TRBJ2-5; V gene: TRBV5-4; clone size: NA; D gene: TRBD2; CDR3 protein: CASSLAERGPTQYF; CDR3 DNA: TGTGCCAGCAGCTTGGCCGAGCGGGGGCCGACCCAGTACTTC
J gene: TRBJ2-2; V gene: TRBV30; clone size: NA; D gene: NA; CDR3 protein: CAWIPRGGDTGELFF; CDR3 DNA: TGTGCCTGGATCCCCCGAGGAGGAGATACCGGGGAGCTGTTTTTT
J gene: TRBJ2-3; V gene: TRBV28; clone size: NA; D gene: TRBD2; CDR3 protein: CASSFQERGDYTQYF; CDR3 DNA: TGTGCCAGCAGCTTTCAAGAGCGGGGGGATTATACGCAGTATTTT
J gene: TRBJ2-1; V gene: TRBV7-2; clone size: NA; D gene: TRBD2; CDR3 protein: CASSPYSGGLIREQFF; CDR3 DNA: TGTGCCAGCAGCCCCTATAGCGGGGGGCTCATACGGGAGCAGTTCTTC
J gene: TRBJ1-2; V gene: TRBV28; clone size: NA; D gene: NA; CDR3 protein: CATPSGGRGYTF; CDR3 DNA: TGTGCCACCCCAAGCGGGGGGCGGGGCTACACCTTC
J gene: TRBJ2-1; V gene: TRBV25-1; clone size: NA; D gene: NA; CDR3 protein: CASSGVGSYNEQFF; CDR3 DNA: TGTGCCAGCAGTGGGGTTGGCTCCTACAATGAGCAGTTCTTC
J gene: TRBJ1-1; V gene: TRBV7-2; clone size: NA; D gene: NA; CDR3 protein: CASSLVGGAGEAFF; CDR3 DNA: TGTGCCAGCAGCTTAGTTGGTGGGGCTGGGGAAGCTTTCTTT
J gene: TRBJ2-2; V gene: TRBV9; clone size: NA; D gene: NA; CDR3 protein: CASSVGRGSATGELFF; CDR3 DNA: TGTGCCAGCAGCGTAGGGAGGGGCTCGGCCACCGGGGAGCTGTTTTTT
J gene: TRBJ1-4; V gene: TRBV11-2; clone size: NA; D gene: NA; CDR3 protein: CASSLGEKLFF; CDR3 DNA: TGTGCCAGCAGCTTAGGCGAAAAACTGTTTTTT
J gene: TRBJ2-2; V gene: TRBV7-3; clone size: NA; D gene: NA; CDR3 protein: CASTLGGAGTGELFF; CDR3 DNA: TGTGCCAGCACCCTGGGGGGGGCGGGCACCGGGGAGCTGTTTTTT
J gene: TRBJ2-7; V gene: TRBV9; clone size: NA; D gene: NA; CDR3 protein: CASSVVGTGYEQYF; CDR3 DNA: TGTGCCAGCAGCGTAGTCGGTACAGGCTACGAGCAGTACTTC
J gene: TRBJ1-5; V gene: TRBV9; clone size: NA; D gene: NA; CDR3 protein: CASSVGGSNQPQHF; CDR3 DNA: TGTGCCAGCAGCGTAGGGGGAAGCAATCAGCCCCAGCATTTT
J gene: TRBJ1-2; V gene: TRBV18; clone size: NA; D gene: NA; CDR3 protein: CASSPSDTRGYTF; CDR3 DNA: TGTGCCAGCTCACCTTCGGACACCCGTGGCTACACCTTC